A selection of T cell receptor beta chains follows, all from one sample in a study of cytomegalovirus exposure and HLA in healthy donors. The method was immunoSEQ multiplex PCR; TCRdb's version includes in-frame clones alone and lacks a portion of them. The sample shows 100,000 to 150,000 clones, and about 2.2% sits with its ten largest clones. Material: PBMCs. The receptors stem from a man aged 35 to 55 in good health and CMV-seronegative. CDR3s include the opening cysteine and the closing phenylalanine or tryptophan. Fields, in order: J gene, V gene, D gene, CDR3 length, CDR3 protein, CDR3 DNA. A D gene is named only where the DNA matches it firmly.

TRBJ2-5,TRBV10-1,.,13,CATSGVTAETQYF,TGCGCCACCTCGGGGGTTACCGCAGAGACCCAGTACTTC
TRBJ2-7,TRBV5-1,.,16,CASSPSGQGISYEQYF,TGCGCCAGCAGCCCTTCCGGCCAGGGGATCTCCTACGAGCAGTACTTC
TRBJ1-4,TRBV19,.,14,CASSIDTLPEKLFF,TGTGCCAGTAGTATAGATACTCTCCCAGAAAAACTGTTTTTT
TRBJ2-5,TRBV11-2,TRBD2,16,CASSPRGAGVQETQYF,TGTGCCAGCAGCCCCAGGGGAGCGGGAGTTCAAGAGACCCAGTACTTC
TRBJ2-7,TRBV5-1,TRBD2,15,CASSLEPGLAPEQYF,TGTGCCAGCAGCTTAGAACCGGGACTAGCGCCCGAGCAGTACTTC
TRBJ2-1,TRBV5-6,.,14,CASSLYQGYNEQFF,TGTGCCAGCAGCTTGTATCAGGGCTACAATGAGCAGTTCTTC
TRBJ1-6,TRBV7-9,TRBD1,16,CASSRVTGGNNSPLHF,TGTGCCAGCAGCCGAGTGACAGGGGGTAATAATTCACCCCTCCACTTT
TRBJ2-7,TRBV5-1,.,14,CASSPLQTTYEQYF,TGCGCCAGCAGCCCCCTCCAGACTACCTACGAGCAGTACTTC
TRBJ2-2,TRBV19,TRBD2,15,CASSPRTSNTGELFF,TGTGCCAGTAGTCCCCGGACTAGCAACACCGGGGAGCTGTTTTTT
TRBJ2-7,TRBV6-1,.,11,CASSIPQEQYF,TGTGCCAGCAGCATCCCCCAAGAGCAGTACTTC
TRBJ2-7,TRBV11-3,.,15,CASSPRLATSYEQYF,TGTGCCAGCAGCCCCCGACTGGCAACTTCCTACGAGCAGTACTTC
TRBJ2-7,TRBV27,.,15,CASSVNRVMDYEQYF,TGTGCCAGCAGTGTAAACAGGGTAATGGACTACGAGCAGTACTTC
TRBJ2-7,TRBV5-8,.,17,CASSRYRGGFVVDEQYF,TGTGCCAGCAGCCGATACAGGGGAGGTTTCGTAGTGGACGAGCAGTACTTC
TRBJ1-2,TRBV7-9,.,15,CASSLESGGAYGYTF,TGTGCCAGCAGCTTAGAATCCGGGGGGGCCTATGGCTACACCTTC
TRBJ1-1,TRBV5-8,.,14,CASRKRLGVTEAFF,TGTGCCAGCAGAAAGCGCCTCGGAGTCACTGAAGCTTTCTTT
TRBJ1-4,TRBV25-1,.,15,CASSEWEVLNEKLFF,TGTGCCAGCAGTGAATGGGAGGTTTTAAATGAAAAACTGTTTTTT
TRBJ2-5,TRBV4-2,.,14,CASSQADRQETQYF,TGTGCCAGCAGCCAAGCCGACAGACAAGAGACCCAGTACTTC
TRBJ2-7,TRBV5-1,TRBD2,14,CASTPASGKYEQYF,TGCGCCAGCACCCCCGCTAGCGGGAAATACGAGCAGTACTTC
TRBJ1-3,TRBV9,.,16,CASSVGPPRAGNTIYF,TGTGCCAGCAGCGTAGGCCCTCCAAGAGCTGGAAACACCATATATTTT
TRBJ2-7,TRBV28,TRBD1,17,CASSPLGTAVGSYEQYF,TGTGCCAGCAGTCCCCTTGGGACAGCGGTTGGTTCCTACGAGCAGTACTTC
TRBJ2-3,TRBV5-4,TRBD1,15,CASSAGWTGTDTQYF,TGTGCCAGCAGCGCGGGATGGACAGGGACAGATACGCAGTATTTT
TRBJ1-1,TRBV6-1,TRBD1,15,CASSRDRVSGTEAFF,TGTGCCAGCAGCCGGGACAGGGTGTCGGGCACTGAAGCTTTCTTT
TRBJ2-4,TRBV7-9,TRBD1,15,CASRGQGIAKNIQYF,TGTGCCAGCAGGGGACAGGGAATAGCCAAAAACATTCAGTACTTC
TRBJ2-5,TRBV7-2,.,12,CASSLIRETQYF,TGTGCCAGCAGCCTGATCAGAGAGACCCAGTACTTC
TRBJ2-6,TRBV19,TRBD2,15,CASKQRGAGANVLTF,TGTGCCAGTAAACAACGGGGGGCTGGGGCCAACGTCCTGACTTTC
TRBJ1-1,TRBV6-1,.,15,CASKAGWPVGTEAFF,TGTGCCAGCAAAGCAGGATGGCCCGTAGGCACTGAAGCTTTCTTT
TRBJ2-1,TRBV10-3,.,14,CAISVWTAGNEQFF,TGTGCCATCAGTGTCTGGACTGCGGGCAATGAGCAGTTCTTC
TRBJ2-3,TRBV11-3,.,16,CASSLPAQGGSDTQYF,TGTGCCAGCAGCCTGCCTGCGCAGGGTGGTTCAGATACGCAGTATTTT
TRBJ2-1,TRBV7-2,TRBD2,14,CASNRDYAYGEQFF,TGTGCCAGTAACCGGGACTACGCTTACGGGGAGCAGTTCTTC
TRBJ1-1,TRBV30,TRBD1,13,CAWRGGRNTEAFF,TGTGCCTGGCGAGGGGGCAGGAACACTGAAGCTTTCTTT